These 16 T cell receptor beta chains came from one sample sequenced in a study of shared clonotypes between healthy human individuals. This table comes from immunoSEQ multiplex PCR, and its TCRdb copy is limited to in-frame clones, with some not included. Of 2 million to 2.5 million clones detected, 93% appear once; the ten largest clones hold roughly 0.39%. The source material was naive CD4+ T cells from PBMCs. The subset here: CD45RA+ positively selected. The receptors here all came from a man aged 18 to 30 in good health. Some clones in this sample may be carry-over from other donors' samples.

Notes on this clone: Different DNA sequences within this sample yield the same CDR3. CDR3 DNA sequence: TGTGCCAGCAGTTTATTGGGAAATGGCTACACCTTC. Protein product: CASSLLGNGYTF. V usage is TRBV28 and J usage is TRBJ1-2; D is unresolved. Trimming shortened V by 1 base and J by 6 bases, and 6 bases separated the two germline ends. Germline CDR1 and CDR2: MDHEN and SYDVKM. The CDR3 covers 12 residues.

The rearrangement links TRBV5-4 to TRBJ2-1; 8 nucleotides align to TRBD2. Germline V gene lookup returns CDR1 SGHNT and CDR2 YYREEE (reference sequence). V dropped 4 bases and J dropped 10; count of bases not matched to a gene: 10. This CDR3 has 14 residues. The CDR3 reads CASSRTSGSVEQFF. In nucleotides, the CDR3 is TGTGCCAGCAGCAGAACCAGCGGGAGTGTAGAGCAGTTCTTC.

The genes are TRBV4-3 and TRBJ2-1; possibly TRBD2 for D (5 bases). The length of the CDR3 is 14 residues. CDR1 is LGHNA and CDR2 is YSLEER in the germline V gene. The V and J ends lost 4 bases and 4 bases respectively, with 11 bases between them. Here the CDR3 DNA reads TGCGCCAGCAGCCCCGAGGGCCTTTACAATGAGCAGTTCTTC. This codes for CASSPEGLYNEQFF.

The V gene is TRBV5-1, the J gene TRBJ2-2; D call uncertain. Trimming stripped 5 bases from V and 2 bases from J, with 10 bases between. The CDR3 has 14 amino acids. CDR1 is SGHRS and CDR2 is YFSETQ in the germline V gene. CDR3 coding DNA: TGCGCCAGCAGGAGAACTGGAAACACCGGGGAGCTGTTTTTT. This sequence encodes CASRRTGNTGELFF.

The gene calls are TRBV15 and TRBJ2-5; a weak D match, TRBD1 (5 bases). This CDR3 region has 15 residues. Germline CDR1 and CDR2: LNHNV and YYDKDF (reference sequence). V dropped 0 bases and J dropped 2 bases, with 10 bases sitting between them. The DNA of the CDR3 is TGTGCCACCAGCAGAGATGGGGCCATGCAAGAGACCCAGTACTTC. This sequence encodes CATSRDGAMQETQYF.

The CDR3 is CASSLPYTDFGYEQYF. The CDR3 bases are TGTGCCAGCAGCCTACCGTACACTGACTTTGGGTACGAGCAGTACTTC. This sequence joins TRBV7-3 and TRBJ2-7; unclear D gene. The CDR3 sequence is 16 residues long. Trimming pared 5 bases from V and 4 bases from J, leaving 21 bases between. Germline-derived CDR1 and CDR2 are SGHTA and FQGTGA.

CDR3 nucleotide sequence: TGTGCCAGCAGTGTAAGATTGGTAGATGAAAAACTGTTTTTT. Protein product: CASSVRLVDEKLFF. The chain couples TRBV6-1 to TRBJ1-4; no reliable D call. This CDR3 is 14 amino acids long. Germline CDR1 reads MNHNS; CDR2 reads SASEGT. V lost 4 bases, J lost 6 bases, and 12 bases lay in between.

The gene calls are TRBV7-3 and TRBJ2-3; 9 bases line up with TRBD2. There are 17 residues in the CDR3. After removal of 5 bases from V and 0 bases from J, the junction contained 9 bases not matched to a gene. The germline CDR1 and CDR2 sequences are SGHTA and FQGTGA. DNA for the CDR3: TGTGCCAGCAGCCGTCGTACTAGCGGGCTCAGCACAGATACGCAGTATTTT. It encodes CASSRRTSGLSTDTQYF.

This chain joins TRBV27 and TRBJ1-4; maybe TRBD1 (6 bases). This CDR3 has 17 residues. Trimming removed 6 bases at V and 1 base at J, with 18 bases between. Germline V lookup: CDR1 MNHEY, CDR2 SMNVEV (reference sequence). CDR3 in DNA: TGTGCCAGCAGAAGGCAGGGGATAGACTTAACTAATGAAAAACTGTTTTTT. It translates to CASRRQGIDLTNEKLFF.

About this clone itself: The sample carries other DNA sequences with the same CDR3. This sequence joins TRBV15 and TRBJ1-2; D is undetermined. Germline V CDR1 and CDR2: LNHNV, YYDKDF (reference sequence). The CDR3 spans 13 residues. Trimming pared 1 base from V and 3 bases from J, leaving 6 bases between. The CDR3 sequence: CATSRGGDYGYTF. CDR3 coding DNA: TGTGCCACCAGCAGAGGTGGGGACTATGGCTACACCTTC.

The rearrangement joins TRBV6-1 to TRBJ1-1; D not resolved. CDR3 size: 11 residues. CDR1 MNHNS and CDR2 SASEGT come from the germline V gene. With 6 bases removed from V and 11 bases from J, the gap between germline ends came to 13 bases. The CDR3 sequence is CASSELKAAFF. The CDR3 region has the DNA TGTGCCAGCAGCGAGCTCAAAGCGGCTTTCTTT.

The chain joins TRBV29-1 to TRBJ2-3, with 9 bases lining up with TRBD2. Looked up from germline, CDR1 is SQVTM and CDR2 is ANQGSEA. The ends lost 4 bases at V and 15 bases at J; junction bases unmatched: 5. The CDR3 is 10 amino acids. The CDR3 DNA reads TGCAGCGTTGGGGTGCGGGAGGGCTATTTT. Translating gives CSVGVREGYF.

The V gene is TRBV9, the J gene TRBJ2-5; 8 bases align to TRBD1. The V gene end was trimmed by 2 bases and the J gene end by 5 bases; junction bases not matched to a gene: 8. The CDR3 consists of 15 residues. Germline lookup yields CDR1 SGDLS and CDR2 YYNGEE. CDR3 region: CASSVDRALAETQYF. The CDR3 nucleotides read TGTGCCAGCAGCGTGGACAGGGCCCTTGCCGAGACCCAGTACTTC.

The chain carries TRBV5-1 and TRBJ2-7, with D perhaps assigned TRBD1 or TRBD2 (5 bases each). The germline gives CDR1 SGHRS, CDR2 YFSETQ. V dropped 5 bases and J dropped 7 bases, with 19 bases sitting between them. This CDR3 comprises 14 residues. CDR3 nucleotides: TGCGCCAGCAGAGCCGGGACGGCCTCTGCTGAGCAGTACTTC. This encodes CASRAGTASAEQYF.

The chain combines TRBV7-8 with TRBJ2-1, with TRBD2 identical over 7 bases. The CDR3 spans 14 residues. Losses at the gene ends were 6 bases for V and 10 bases for J; bases not matched to a gene: 12. Germline values: CDR1 SGHVS, CDR2 FQNEAQ. CDR3 DNA: TGTGCCAGCAGACGCTCACGGGAGGTTAGAGAGCAGTTCTTC. It encodes CASRRSREVREQFF.

The CDR3 DNA is TGTGCCAGCAGTGAAAGGACCAGCCGCTCCTACGAGCAGTACTTC. Its translation is CASSERTSRSYEQYF. This chain joins TRBV2 and TRBJ2-7; no clear D gene. This CDR3 has 15 residues. V lost 2 bases and J 0 bases, leaving 11 bases between the germline ends. The germline gives CDR1 SNHLY, CDR2 FYNNEI.